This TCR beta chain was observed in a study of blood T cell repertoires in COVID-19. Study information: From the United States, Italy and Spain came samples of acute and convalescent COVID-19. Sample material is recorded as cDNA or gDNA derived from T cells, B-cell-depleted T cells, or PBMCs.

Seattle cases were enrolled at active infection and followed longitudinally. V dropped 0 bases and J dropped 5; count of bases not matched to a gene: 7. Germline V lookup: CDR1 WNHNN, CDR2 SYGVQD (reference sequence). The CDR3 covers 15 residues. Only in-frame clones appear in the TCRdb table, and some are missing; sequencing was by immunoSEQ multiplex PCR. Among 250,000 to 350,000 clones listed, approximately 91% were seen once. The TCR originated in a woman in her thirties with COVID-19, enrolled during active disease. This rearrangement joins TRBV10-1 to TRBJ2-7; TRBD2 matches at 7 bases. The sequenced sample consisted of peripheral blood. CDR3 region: CASSESRKGRDEQYF. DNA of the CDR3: TGCGCCAGCAGTGAGTCAAGAAAAGGGAGGGACGAGCAGTACTTC.